This T cell receptor beta chain appears in the sequencing data of a study of shared clonotypes between healthy human individuals (dated by TCRdb to 2019 to 2021). For the study in its entirety: The cohort included three men and a couple of women between 18 and 49 years of age. The study deeply sequenced blood TCR repertoires of five healthy adults to estimate repertoire size and the extent of clonotype sharing between individuals. Libraries were prepared and TCR repertoires were sequenced by different laboratories using diverse techniques, in order to increase sequencing depth and limit assay-specific biases. For each donor, CD4 naive and CD4 memory were each given three plates, CD8 naive was given two plates, and CD8 memory was given one plate. Between about 0.94 and 8.9 billion PBMCs per donor were obtained by leukapheresis.

The donors were healthy, HIV-negative adults with no recently reported acute infections or vaccinations. All donors were Caucasian adults living in Nashville, Tennessee, USA. CD4+ T cells were enriched through magnetic negative selection, after which naive cells were positively selected on CD45RA and the remaining negative fraction served as the memory subset. After blood collection by leukapheresis, PBMCs were isolated using Ficoll-Histopaque density gradient centrifugation and then cryopreserved in the vapor phase of liquid nitrogen. Purity and quantity of every magnetically sorted T cell population were checked by analytical flow cytometry. Each sorted fraction had its genomic DNA isolated and then quantified by UV absorbance on a Nanodrop 2000c. This clone has only one observation. Its antigen is still unknown. A junction end diverges from the germline sequence, so it may reflect a read error.

Study-wide findings and limitations: Larger estimated clonotype richness was generally found for naive subsets than for memory subsets. Even with the large sequencing depth, rarefaction of the sorted-subset datasets indicated that sequencing was incomplete. Sharing across four donors was observed for about 5% of naive CD4, about 3.2% of naive CD8, over 2% of memory CD4, and approximately 0.41% of memory CD8 clonotypes. Clonotypes shared by all four sorted-subset donors showed higher generation probabilities than non-shared clonotypes. Based on pairwise subsampling, the degree of clonotype sharing among donors was expected to be affected by sequencing depth. The small number of donors limited the genetic and exposure-history diversity represented. Sampling was limited to blood, and TCR repertoires in tissue likely differ from TCR repertoires in blood.

Using the deep immunoSEQ assay, TCR CDR3 regions were amplified from genomic DNA by multiplex PCR. For each cell subset, the extracted genomic DNA was distributed evenly across all wells of several immunoSEQ 96-well plates, and each plate served as one replicate. Each replicate PCR for sorted subsets received about 220 ng genomic DNA, equal to about 30,000 T cell genomes. The purified libraries were quantified using a Qubit 3.0 fluorometer, sized with a Bioanalyzer 2100, and then quantified again using the KAPA Library Quantification kit. Each immunoSEQ 96-well plate was sequenced on its own single-read 150-cycle Illumina NextSeq 550 flow cell. Turning to the authors' computational methods: The immunoSEQ output contained only junctional sequences without quality scores, so filtering could not match that applied to full-length reads. To assign V/J genes and CDR3, sequences were annotated using PyIR, a Python wrapper for IgBLAST v1.9, with IMGT germline references. Any read was removed if the V/J assignment was weak (E-value above 1e-6), the CDR3 was missing, or the read contained stop codons, out-of-frame junctions, or ambiguous translated residues. A V3J clonotype was defined by an identical inferred V gene, J gene, and CDR3 amino acid sequence. The percentage overlap between two repertoires was calculated by dividing the number of shared unique clonotypes by the size of the smaller repertoire. Richness of each repertoire was evaluated using RTK rarefaction, the Chao1 estimator, and Recon v2.1 estimates of unobserved clonotypes. Generation probabilities were computed with OLGA for all TCRbeta clonotypes obtained by the gDNA method from four donors. Not all clones reach the TCRdb copy of this immuneACCESS table, which keeps in-frame sequences only. Checked studies attribute under half of the gap to unresolved V genes and leave the rest unexplained. V and J calls and clone size are copied from that table; D and trimming were computed from the DNA. For this sample there are 2 million to 2.5 million clones; 95% appear just once. 0.1% to 0.15% of the sample goes to the ten largest clones.

The sequenced material came from naive CD4+ T cells sorted from blood. The cell subset or site tag for this specimen amounts to: CD45RA+ positively selected. This clonotype was sampled from a man between 18 and 35 years old in good health.

The CDR3 here reads CASSQGPSGSIDTQYF. The nucleotide sequence reads as follows: TGCGCCAGCAGCCAAGGACCTAGCGGGAGCATAGATACGCAGTATTTT. This chain is built from TRBV4-1 and TRBJ2-3, and TRBD2 matches 10 of the central bases. The CDR3, cysteine through phenylalanine, is 16 amino acids long. Only the CDR3 DNA is retained, 48 bases long and in frame from the first base. The germline V gene encodes CDR1 MGHRA and CDR2 YSYEKL.